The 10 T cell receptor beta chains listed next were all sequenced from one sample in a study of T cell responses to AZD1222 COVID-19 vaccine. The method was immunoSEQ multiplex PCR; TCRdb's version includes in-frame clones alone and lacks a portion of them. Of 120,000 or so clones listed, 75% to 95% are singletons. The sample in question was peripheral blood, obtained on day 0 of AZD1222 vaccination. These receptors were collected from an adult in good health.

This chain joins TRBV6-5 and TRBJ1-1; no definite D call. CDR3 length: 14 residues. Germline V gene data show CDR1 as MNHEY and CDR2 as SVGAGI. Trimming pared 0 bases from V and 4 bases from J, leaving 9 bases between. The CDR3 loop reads CASSYSSRGTEAFF. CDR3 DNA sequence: TGTGCCAGCAGTTACTCTTCTCGGGGCACTGAAGCTTTCTTT.

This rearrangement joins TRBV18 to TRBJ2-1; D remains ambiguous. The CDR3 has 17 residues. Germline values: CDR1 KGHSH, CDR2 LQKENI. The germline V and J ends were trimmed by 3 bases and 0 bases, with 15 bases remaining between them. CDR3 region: CASSPDETWSSYNEQFF. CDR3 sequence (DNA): TGTGCCAGCTCACCGGATGAGACTTGGAGCTCCTACAATGAGCAGTTCTTC.

As DNA, the CDR3 is TGTGCCAGCAGCCAAGGGGGCACTGAAGCTTTCTTT. Its translation is CASSQGGTEAFF. The V and J genes are TRBV3-1 (or the pseudogene TRBV3-2) and TRBJ1-1; no definite D call. The germline gives CDR1 LGHDT, CDR2 YNNKEL (reference sequence). V shed 1 base and J shed 4 bases, with 4 bases lying between them. The CDR3 contains 12 residues.

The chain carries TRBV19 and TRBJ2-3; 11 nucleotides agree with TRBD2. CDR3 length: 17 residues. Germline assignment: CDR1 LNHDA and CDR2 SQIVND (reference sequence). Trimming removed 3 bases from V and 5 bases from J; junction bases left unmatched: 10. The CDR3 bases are TGTGCCAGTAGTATTGGACTAGCGGGTATTGCGCTAGATACGCAGTATTTT. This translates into CASSIGLAGIALDTQYF.

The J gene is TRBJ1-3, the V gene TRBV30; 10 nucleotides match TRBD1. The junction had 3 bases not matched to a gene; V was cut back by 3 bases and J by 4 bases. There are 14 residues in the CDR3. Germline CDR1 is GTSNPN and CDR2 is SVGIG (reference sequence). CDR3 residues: CAWRGQGLGNTIYF. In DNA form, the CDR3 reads TGTGCCTGGAGGGGACAGGGGCTAGGAAACACCATATATTTT.

The CDR3 nucleotides read TGTGCCAGCAGCTCAGCCTCGAACACCGGGGAGCTGTTTTTT. It encodes CASSSASNTGELFF. This chain connects TRBV5-6 to TRBJ2-2; D is uncertain. There are 14 residues in the CDR3. The germline gives CDR1 SGHDT, CDR2 YYEEEE. With 3 bases removed from V and 0 bases from J, the gap between germline ends came to 6 bases.

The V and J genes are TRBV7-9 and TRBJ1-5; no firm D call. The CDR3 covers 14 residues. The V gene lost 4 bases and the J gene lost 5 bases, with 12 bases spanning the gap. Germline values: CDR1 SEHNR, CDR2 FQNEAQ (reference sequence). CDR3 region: CASSSTGLHQPQHF. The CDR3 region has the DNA TGTGCCAGCAGCTCAACTGGTCTGCATCAGCCCCAGCATTTT.

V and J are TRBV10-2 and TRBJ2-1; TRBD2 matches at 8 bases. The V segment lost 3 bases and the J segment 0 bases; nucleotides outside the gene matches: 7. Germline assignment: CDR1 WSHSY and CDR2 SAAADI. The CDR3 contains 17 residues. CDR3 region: CASSDWSGGSSYNEQFF. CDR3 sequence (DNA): TGCGCCAGCAGTGATTGGAGCGGGGGAAGCTCCTACAATGAGCAGTTCTTC.

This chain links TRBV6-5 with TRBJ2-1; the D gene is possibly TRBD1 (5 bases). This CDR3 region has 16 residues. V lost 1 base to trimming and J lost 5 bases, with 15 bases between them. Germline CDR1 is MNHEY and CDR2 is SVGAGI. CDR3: CASSYYPETDNNEQFF. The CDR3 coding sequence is TGTGCCAGCAGTTACTATCCGGAGACGGACAACAATGAGCAGTTCTTC.

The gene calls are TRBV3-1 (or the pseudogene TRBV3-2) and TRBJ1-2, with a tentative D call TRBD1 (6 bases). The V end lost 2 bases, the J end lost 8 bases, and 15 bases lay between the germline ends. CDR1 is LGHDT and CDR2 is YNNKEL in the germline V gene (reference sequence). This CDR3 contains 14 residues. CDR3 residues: CASSQSTGYDGYTF. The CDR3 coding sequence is TGTGCCAGCAGCCAAAGCACAGGGTACGACGGCTACACCTTC.